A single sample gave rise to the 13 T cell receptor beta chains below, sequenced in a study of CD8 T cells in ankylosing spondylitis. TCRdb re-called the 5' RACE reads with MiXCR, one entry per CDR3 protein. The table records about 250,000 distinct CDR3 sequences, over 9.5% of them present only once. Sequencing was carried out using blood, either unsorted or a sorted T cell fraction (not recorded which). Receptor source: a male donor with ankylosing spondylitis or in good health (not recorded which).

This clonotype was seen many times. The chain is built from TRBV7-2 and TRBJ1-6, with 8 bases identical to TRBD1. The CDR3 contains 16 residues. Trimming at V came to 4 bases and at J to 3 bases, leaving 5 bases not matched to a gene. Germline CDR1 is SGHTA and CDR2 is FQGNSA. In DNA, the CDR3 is TGTGCCAGCAGCTCCCCAGGGGGCGACTATAATTCACCCCTCCACTTT. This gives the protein CASSSPGGDYNSPLHF.

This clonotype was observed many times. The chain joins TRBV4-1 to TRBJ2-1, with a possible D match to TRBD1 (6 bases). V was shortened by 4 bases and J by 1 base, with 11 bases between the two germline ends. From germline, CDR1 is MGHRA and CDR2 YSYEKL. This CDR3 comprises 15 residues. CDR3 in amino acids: CASSLGDTSYNEQFF. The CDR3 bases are TGCGCCAGCAGCCTAGGGGACACGTCCTACAATGAGCAGTTCTTC.

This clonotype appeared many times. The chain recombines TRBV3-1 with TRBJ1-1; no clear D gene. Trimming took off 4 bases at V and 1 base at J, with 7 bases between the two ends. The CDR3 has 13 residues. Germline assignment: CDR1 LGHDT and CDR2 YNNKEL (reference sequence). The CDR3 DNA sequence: TGTGCCAGCAGCCGAATGGGGAACACTGAAGCTTTCTTT. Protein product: CASSRMGNTEAFF.

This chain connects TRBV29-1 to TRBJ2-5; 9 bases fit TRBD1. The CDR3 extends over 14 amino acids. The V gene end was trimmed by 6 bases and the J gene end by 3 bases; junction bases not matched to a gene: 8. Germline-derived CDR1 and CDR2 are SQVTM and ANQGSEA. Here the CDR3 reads CSVPGQGVKETQYF. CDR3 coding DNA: TGCAGCGTCCCGGGACAGGGAGTGAAAGAGACCCAGTACTTC.

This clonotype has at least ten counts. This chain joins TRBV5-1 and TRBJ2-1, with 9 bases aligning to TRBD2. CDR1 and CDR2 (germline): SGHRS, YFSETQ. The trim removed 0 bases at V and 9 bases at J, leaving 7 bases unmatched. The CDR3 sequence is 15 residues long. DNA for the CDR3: TGCGCCAGCAGCTTGGCCGGGACTAGCCCCGGTGAGCAGTTCTTC. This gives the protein CASSLAGTSPGEQFF. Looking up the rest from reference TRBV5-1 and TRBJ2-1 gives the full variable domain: KAGVTQTPRYLIKTRGQQVTLSCSPISGHRSVSWYQQTPGQGLQFLFEYFSETQRNKGNFPGRFSGRQFSNSRSEMNVSTLELGDSALYLCASSLAGTSPGEQFFGPGTRLTVL.

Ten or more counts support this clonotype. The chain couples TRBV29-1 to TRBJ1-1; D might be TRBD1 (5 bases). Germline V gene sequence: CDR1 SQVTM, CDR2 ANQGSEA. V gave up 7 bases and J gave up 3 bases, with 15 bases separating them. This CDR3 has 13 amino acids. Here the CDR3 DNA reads TGCAGCGCCCGGGACCGGGGGGACACTGAAGCTTTCTTT. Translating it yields CSARDRGDTEAFF.

CDR3: CASSLAGTAVGDQFF. CDR3 DNA: TGTGCCAGCAGCTTAGCGGGAACGGCAGTGGGGGACCAGTTCTTC. The chain has TRBV7-9 and TRBJ2-1; D possibly uses TRBD1 or TRBD2 (5 bases each). This CDR3 region has 15 residues. Germline V lookup: CDR1 SEHNR, CDR2 FQNEAQ (reference sequence). Trimming pared 0 bases from V and 13 bases from J, leaving 19 bases between.

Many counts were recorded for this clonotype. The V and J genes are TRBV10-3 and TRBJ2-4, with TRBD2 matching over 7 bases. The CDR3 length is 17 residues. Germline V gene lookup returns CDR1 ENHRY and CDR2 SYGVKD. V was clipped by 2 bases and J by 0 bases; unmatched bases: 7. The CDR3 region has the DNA TGTGCCATCAGTGAGGGAGCGGGGTCTTTAGCCAAAAACATTCAGTACTTC. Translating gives CAISEGAGSLAKNIQYF.

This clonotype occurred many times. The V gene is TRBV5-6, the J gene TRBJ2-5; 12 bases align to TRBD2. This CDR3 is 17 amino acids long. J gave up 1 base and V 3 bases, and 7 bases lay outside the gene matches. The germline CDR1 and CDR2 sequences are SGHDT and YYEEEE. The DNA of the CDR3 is TGTGCCAGCAGCTACTACGGACTAGCGGGGCTCCAAGAGACCCAGTACTTC. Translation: CASSYYGLAGLQETQYF.

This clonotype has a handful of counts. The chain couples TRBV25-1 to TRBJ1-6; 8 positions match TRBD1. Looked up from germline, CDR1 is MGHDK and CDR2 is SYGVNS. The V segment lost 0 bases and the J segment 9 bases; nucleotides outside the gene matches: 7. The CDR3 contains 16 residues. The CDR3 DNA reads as TGTGCCAGCAGTGAATACGGACAGGGATTCGGTTCACCCCTCCACTTT. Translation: CASSEYGQGFGSPLHF.

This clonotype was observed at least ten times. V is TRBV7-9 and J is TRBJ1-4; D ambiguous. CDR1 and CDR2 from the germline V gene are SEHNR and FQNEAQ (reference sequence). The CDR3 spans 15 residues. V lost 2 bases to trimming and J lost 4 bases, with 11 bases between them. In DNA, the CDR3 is TGTGCCAGCAGCTTAACGGGGATTGGTAATGAAAAACTGTTTTTT. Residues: CASSLTGIGNEKLFF.

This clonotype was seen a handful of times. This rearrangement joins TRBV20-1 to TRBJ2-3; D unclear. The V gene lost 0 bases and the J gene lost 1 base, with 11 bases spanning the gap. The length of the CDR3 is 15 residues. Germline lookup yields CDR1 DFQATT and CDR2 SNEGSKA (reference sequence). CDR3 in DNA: TGCAGTGCTAGAGACGACCTTTGGGGCACAGATACGCAGTATTTT. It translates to CSARDDLWGTDTQYF.

The CDR3, as DNA: TGCAGTGCTAGTTCCCAACAGGGACCGAACACTGAAGCTTTCTTT. Its protein product is CSASSQQGPNTEAFF. This chain links TRBV20-1 with TRBJ1-1, with a tentative D call TRBD1 (6 bases). From germline, CDR1 is DFQATT and CDR2 SNEGSKA (reference sequence). V lost 3 bases, J lost 1 base, and 15 bases lay in between. The CDR3 sequence is 15 residues long.